A selection of T cell receptor beta chains follows, all from one sample in a study of radiotherapy plus CTLA-4 blockade in lung cancer. Clones were read by immunoSEQ multiplex PCR, and TCRdb kept only the in-frame ones, dropping some. The sample records 50,000 to 60,000 clones, approximately 84% being singletons. The sequenced sample was peripheral blood, obtained from a patient treated with radiotherapy plus ipilimumab. These TCRs come from a human donor with non-small cell lung cancer whose response to radiotherapy plus ipilimumab could not be evaluated. CDR3s include the opening cysteine and the closing phenylalanine or tryptophan. The D gene is left open where the match is weak.

d_call	v_call	cdr3_length	j_call	cdr3_aa	cdr3_nt
NA	TRBV4-3	15	TRBJ2-3	CASSQGGAGADTQYF	TGCGCCAGCAGCCAAGGGGGGGCGGGGGCCGATACGCAGTATTTT
NA	TRBV5-1	13	TRBJ1-2	CASSVDRSYGYTF	TGCGCCAGCAGCGTAGATAGGAGTTATGGCTACACCTTC
NA	TRBV30	13	TRBJ1-1	CAWSVQGNTEAFF	TGTGCCTGGAGTGTTCAGGGGAACACTGAAGCTTTCTTT
TRBD2	TRBV4-3	16	TRBJ2-7	CASSQSRLAGFYEQYF	TGCGCCAGCAGCCAGTCCCGACTAGCGGGGTTTTACGAGCAGTACTTC
TRBD1	TRBV7-2	14	TRBJ1-2	CASSLTYRGDRYTF	TGTGCCAGCAGCTTAACCTACAGGGGCGACCGCTACACCTTC
NA	TRBV5-4	14	TRBJ2-5	CASSPGGERKTQYF	TGTGCCAGCAGCCCCGGAGGGGAAAGGAAGACCCAGTACTTC
TRBD2	TRBV4-2	15	TRBJ2-3	CASSQETSGTDTQYF	TGTGCCAGCAGCCAAGAGACTAGCGGCACAGATACGCAGTATTTT
TRBD2	TRBV5-1	15	TRBJ2-2	CASSAGLEFTGELFF	TGCGCCAGCAGCGCGGGACTAGAGTTCACCGGGGAGCTGTTTTTT
NA	TRBV4-1	16	TRBJ2-3	CASSPTGGAGGNTQYF	TGCGCCAGCAGCCCGACAGGGGGCGCGGGGGGGAATACGCAGTATTTT
NA	TRBV5-1	16	TRBJ2-3	CASSFLPSEGTDTQYF	TGCGCCAGCAGCTTCTTGCCTAGCGAAGGCACAGATACGCAGTATTTT
TRBD1	TRBV19	14	TRBJ1-4	CASTGTGGGEKLFF	TGTGCCAGTACCGGGACAGGGGGCGGTGAAAAACTGTTTTTT
TRBD2	TRBV7-8	16	TRBJ2-1	CASSLSAGGAYNEQFF	TGTGCCAGCAGCTTGTCGGCGGGGGGGGCCTACAATGAGCAGTTCTTC
NA	TRBV14	15	TRBJ1-1	CASSQRPRGGTEAFF	TGTGCCAGCAGCCAACGACCGCGCGGGGGGACTGAAGCTTTCTTT
NA	TRBV21-1	14	TRBJ2-7	CASSSRHGSYEQYF	TGTGCCAGCAGCTCCAGGCACGGTTCCTACGAGCAGTACTTC
NA	TRBV20-1	11	TRBJ2-7	CSARYRYEQYF	TGCAGTGCTAGATATCGCTACGAGCAGTACTTC
NA	TRBV12-5	13	TRBJ2-2	CASGIIGTGELFF	TGTGCTAGTGGTATTATCGGGACCGGGGAGCTGTTTTTT